These T cell receptor beta chains were read from a single sample in a study of shared clonotypes between healthy human individuals. TCRdb's table, derived via immunoSEQ multiplex PCR, lists solely in-frame clones and lacks some. The data contain about 1.1 million clones, around three quarters of them singletons. The sample taken for sequencing was memory CD4+ T cells from PBMCs. These receptors were taken from a man aged 18 to 30 in good health. Some clones in this sample may be carry-over from other donors' samples. CDR3s include the opening cysteine and the closing phenylalanine or tryptophan. The D gene is left open where the match is weak.

j_call d_call cdr3_length v_call cdr3_nt cdr3_aa
TRBJ1-1 . 11 TRBV7-9 TGTGCCAGCAGCTTACAGTTTGGTGCTTTCTTT CASSLQFGAFF
TRBJ2-1 . 15 TRBV29-1 TGCAGCGGTAAGGGCGGCACGAGCTCCTACAATGAGCAGTTCTTC CSGKGGTSSYNEQFF
TRBJ2-7 . 16 TRBV7-2 TGTGCCAGCAGCTTAATATGGGGGAGTTACTCCTACGAGCAGTACTTC CASSLIWGSYSYEQYF
TRBJ1-1 TRBD1 13 TRBV6-1 TGTGCCAGCATACAGGGGCTGAACACTGAAGCTTTCTTT CASIQGLNTEAFF
TRBJ2-7 . 14 TRBV5-1 TGCGCCAGCAGCGACCCGACTAGTTTTCGCGAGCAGTACTTC CASSDPTSFREQYF
TRBJ2-1 . 17 TRBV2 TGTGCCAGCAGTTACCCGGGACAAAGAAGTTCCTACAATGAGCAGTTCTTC CASSYPGQRSSYNEQFF
TRBJ1-5 . 13 TRBV28 TGTGCCAGCAGTTATGACAGCAATCAGCCCCAGCATTTT CASSYDSNQPQHF
TRBJ1-1 . 16 TRBV5-1 TGCGCCAGCAGCGTATCAACAGGGTTGATGAACACTGAAGCTTTCTTT CASSVSTGLMNTEAFF
TRBJ1-3 . 15 TRBV9 TGTGCCAGCAGCCCGGACAGTCTATCTGGAAACACCATATATTTT CASSPDSLSGNTIYF
TRBJ2-1 TRBD1 15 TRBV28 TGTGCCAGCAGACAATCGACAGGGCAGTTAAGTGAGCAGTTCTTC CASRQSTGQLSEQFF
TRBJ2-2 . 15 TRBV25-1 TGTGCCAGCAGTTACCCGGGACTGAACACCGGGGAGCTGTTTTTT CASSYPGLNTGELFF
TRBJ2-2 . 16 TRBV4-1 TGCGCCAGCAGCCGAGGGGACGGCCCGAACACCGGGGAGCTGTTTTTT CASSRGDGPNTGELFF
TRBJ1-1 . 13 TRBV28 TGTGCCAGCAGTTCCGGGACAAAAACTGAAGCTTTCTTT CASSSGTKTEAFF
TRBJ1-2 . 12 TRBV5-6 TGTGCCAGCAGCTTTTACTCAGGTGGCTACACCTTC CASSFYSGGYTF
TRBJ2-7 . 17 TRBV7-6 TGTGCCAGCAGCTTAGAATCGGGGGCGATGAATGCTTGGGAGCAGTACTTC CASSLESGAMNAWEQYF
TRBJ2-7 TRBD2 16 TRBV4-1 TGCGCCAGCAGCCAATCTCAGACTAGCTCCTACTACGAGCAGTACTTC CASSQSQTSSYYEQYF
TRBJ1-4 . 14 TRBV11-1 TGTGCCAGCAGCTTGGGGAGCTTTGGGGAAAAACTGTTTTTT CASSLGSFGEKLFF